The 12 T cell receptor beta chains below all came from one sample that was sequenced in a study of blood T cell repertoires in COVID-19 (dated by TCRdb to the early 2020s). Library preparation was by the immunoSEQ multiplex PCR assay. The table comes from immuneACCESS by way of TCRdb, which keeps in-frame sequences with V and J called. Part of the clones is missing from these tables; in studies checked, under half for an unresolved V gene and the rest for unknown reasons. The sample data list about half a million clones, and 80% to 90% of these were observed just once. The leading ten clones occupy approximately 3.2% of the sample. The sample comprised peripheral blood. The receptors were gathered from a human donor in a cohort sampled during active COVID-19.

This chain links TRBV2 with TRBJ2-7; 9 positions match TRBD1. Germline CDR1 is SNHLY and CDR2 is FYNNEI. Trimming removed 6 bases from V and 6 bases from J; junction bases left unmatched: 12. The CDR3 spans 15 residues. The CDR3 loop reads CASRKTPGQGGEQYF. CDR3 coding DNA: TGTGCCAGCAGAAAAACCCCGGGACAGGGTGGCGAGCAGTACTTC.

This chain connects TRBV2 to TRBJ1-4; D unclear. This CDR3 spans 13 amino acids. Trimming took 6 bases from V and 8 from J, leaving 13 bases between them. CDR1 SNHLY and CDR2 FYNNEI come from the germline V gene. In DNA form, the CDR3 reads TGTGCCAGCAGCTACGTCGGGGTCGAAAAACTGTTTTTT. Protein sequence: CASSYVGVEKLFF. The entire variable domain, with the rest obtained from reference TRBV2 and TRBJ1-4, is as follows: EPEVTQTPSHQVTQMGQEVILRCVPISNHLYFYWYRQILGQKVEFLVSFYNNEISEKSEIFDDQFSVERPDGSNFTLKIRSTKLEDSAMYFCASSYVGVEKLFFGSGTQLSVL.

V gene TRBV28 combines with J gene TRBJ2-1; 8 positions match TRBD1. The V gene's germline CDR1 is MDHEN and CDR2 SYDVKM. CDR3 length equals 17 residues. V lost 4 bases to trimming and J lost 0 bases; unmatched junction nucleotides: 8. In nucleotides, the CDR3 is TGTGCCAGCAGTTCCGGGACAGGCCCCCGCTCCTACAATGAGCAGTTCTTC. Protein: CASSSGTGPRSYNEQFF.

This chain links TRBV19 with TRBJ2-3, with TRBD2 matching over 7 bases. The V segment lost 4 bases and the J segment 3 bases; nucleotides outside the gene matches: 13. Germline CDR1 and CDR2: LNHDA and SQIVND (reference sequence). The CDR3 covers 17 residues. CDR3 amino acids: CASSKRSGGESTDTQYF. CDR3 nucleotide sequence: TGTGCCAGTAGTAAACGCTCGGGAGGTGAGAGTACAGATACGCAGTATTTT.

This sequence joins TRBV30 and TRBJ1-1, with 7 bases aligning to TRBD1. From germline, CDR1 is GTSNPN and CDR2 SVGIG (reference sequence). Unmatched junction bases numbered 2, after V lost 1 base and J lost 6 bases. The CDR3 has 12 residues. The CDR3 coding sequence is TGTGCCTGGAGTGGGCAGGGGGCTGAAGCTTTCTTT. This gives the protein CAWSGQGAEAFF. Complete variable domain (other parts from reference TRBV30 and TRBJ1-1): SQTIHQWPATLVQPVGSPLSLECTVEGTSNPNLYWYRQAAGRGLQLLFYSVGIGQISSEVPQNLSASRPQDRQFILSSKKLLLSDSGFYLCAWSGQGAEAFFGQGTRLTVV.

V gene TRBV3-1 (or the pseudogene TRBV3-2) combines with J gene TRBJ2-5, with D possibly TRBD1 on 5 matching bases. Trimming removed 4 bases at V and 0 bases at J, with 15 bases between. The CDR3 runs 16 residues. Germline V gene lookup returns CDR1 LGHDT and CDR2 YNNKEL (reference sequence). DNA of the CDR3: TGTGCCAGCAGCCCTTTACAGGACACTTACCAAGAGACCCAGTACTTC. It translates to CASSPLQDTYQETQYF.

Only one count was recorded for this clone. The chain combines TRBV30 with TRBJ2-3; TRBD2 agrees at 10 bases. Germline V lookup: CDR1 GTSNPN, CDR2 SVGIG (reference sequence). This CDR3 has 15 residues. The trim removed 4 bases at V and 6 bases at J, leaving 10 bases unmatched. This CDR3 reads CAWISASGSRDTQYF. CDR3 DNA: TGTGCCTGGATTTCGGCTAGCGGGAGCCGGGATACGCAGTATTTT.

This chain links TRBV7-2 with TRBJ2-1; TRBD2 aligns across 14 bases. Germline V gene lookup returns CDR1 SGHTA and CDR2 FQGNSA. V dropped 4 bases and J dropped 7; count of bases not matched to a gene: 9. The length of the CDR3 is 17 residues. CDR3 in DNA: TGTGCCAGCAGCTCACAGGGACTAGCGGGAGAGGGAAATGAGCAGTTCTTC. Its protein is CASSSQGLAGEGNEQFF.

The chain is built from TRBV6-5 and TRBJ1-1; no clear D gene. Trimming left V 10 bases short and J 0 bases short, with 12 bases between. This CDR3 region has 13 residues. CDR1 and CDR2 (germline): MNHEY, SVGAGI. The chain's CDR3 is CATLLYLNTEAFF. The CDR3 DNA reads as TGTGCCACGCTACTCTATTTGAACACTGAAGCTTTCTTT.

This clone has ten or more counts. The CDR3 spells CASSLWTEPSNQPQHF. The CDR3 DNA follows: TGTGCCAGCAGCTTATGGACAGAACCAAGCAATCAGCCCCAGCATTTT. The rearrangement joins TRBV7-8 to TRBJ1-5, with D possibly being TRBD1 (6 bases). CDR3 size: 16 residues. CDR1 is SGHVS and CDR2 is FQNEAQ in the germline V gene. Trimming removed 2 bases from V and 1 base from J, with 12 bases in between. Complete variable domain (other parts from reference TRBV7-8 and TRBJ1-5): GAGVSQSPRYKVAKRGQDVALRCDPISGHVSLFWYQQALGQGPEFLTYFQNEAQLDKSGLPSDRFFAERPEGSVSTLKIQRTQQEDSAVYLCASSLWTEPSNQPQHFGDGTRLSIL.

The CDR3 spells CASSILPGQWEKLFF. In DNA form, the CDR3 reads TGTGCCAGTAGTATACTTCCGGGACAGTGGGAAAAACTGTTTTTT. This rearrangement joins TRBV19 to TRBJ1-4; 7 bases match TRBD1. Germline trimming cut 2 bases from V and 8 bases from J; bases unmatched to any gene: 8. Germline lookup yields CDR1 LNHDA and CDR2 SQIVND (reference sequence). CDR3 length equals 15 residues.

This chain connects TRBV5-1 to TRBJ1-4; D not resolved. Between the trimmed V and J ends, which lost 1 base and 7 bases, there was a span of 8 bases. CDR1 and CDR2 (germline): SGHRS, YFSETQ. The CDR3 is made up of 13 amino acids. The CDR3 reads CASSLSGTEKLFF. CDR3 bases: TGCGCCAGCAGCTTGAGCGGTACTGAAAAACTGTTTTTT.